Sequencing of this T cell receptor beta chain was carried out in a study of shared clonotypes between healthy human individuals. The overall study: CD4 naive and memory got three plates each, CD8 naive two, CD8 memory one. Study-wide results and caveats: Shared clonotypes: approximately 5.3% naive CD4, around 4% naive CD8, about 2.5% memory CD4, over 0.3% memory CD8. Rarefaction indicated that sorted-subset sequencing remained incomplete although depth was large.

To note about this clone: Its antigen remains unidentified.

Sequencing used immunoSEQ multiplex PCR; TCRdb keeps in-frame clones, though not all of them. The sample comprises some 2.1 million clones, about 95% of which are singletons, and about 1.1% rests with the top ten. Trimming removed 3 bases at V and 4 bases at J, with 13 bases between. The CDR3 has 15 residues. Germline V gene data show CDR1 as SGDLS and CDR2 as YYNGEE. It was CD45RO-negative cells, positively selected for CCR7, that made up naive CD8 cells, with terminally differentiated effector memory CD45RA+ cells excluded. The chain couples TRBV9 to TRBJ2-2; TRBD2 might be the D (6 bases). Sequences were obtained from naive CD8+ T cells sorted from blood. The clonotype originates from a man aged 18 to 29 in good health. CDR3 amino acids: CASSDSGGSTGELFF. The CDR3 DNA reads as TGTGCCAGCAGCGACTCCGGGGGAAGCACCGGGGAGCTGTTTTTT.